This TCR beta chain derives from a study of response to subunit inactivated influenza vaccine (dated by TCRdb to the late 2010s). Regarding the research as a whole: Deep quantitative T cell receptor repertoire profiling was used in the study to track responses to a trivalent subunit inactivated influenza vaccine.

Including cysteine and phenylalanine, the CDR3 has 14 amino acids. Here the CDR3 DNA is all that survives: 42 bases in frame from base 1. The junction shows trimming of 4 bases on V and 3 bases on J, and the gene matches do not reach 6 bases of it. From the germline V gene (reference sequence), CDR1 is DFQATT and CDR2 is SNEGSKA. Summary of the overall study and its limitations: The authors suggested that each seasonal influenza vaccination may recruit only a limited number of new T cells.

Receptors were amplified or captured by RT-PCR. TCRdb names Illumina HiSeq 2500 as the instrument used. TCRdb handled the public reads itself, with Q25 trimming in fastp and clone calling in MiXCR, and kept productive beta chains. Each entry is one CDR3 protein sequence, shown with its most common DNA and genes. This sample gives approximately 570,000 distinct CDR3 sequences in total; 7.6% of them show up just once. Of the sample, 10% to 15% falls within the top ten clones. The table lists this clonotype with a few counts. The target of this receptor is not known. Per-base qualities were not stored, and no clone one base away is much larger.

The clonotype comes from a man aged 50 to 69 who received an inactivated influenza vaccine. Donor details come from another sample of the same person, matched by shared clones. Sample: PBMCs from blood, taken around 25 months after vaccination. In this chain, TRBV20-1 is recombined with TRBJ2-1, and 7 bases in between align with TRBD2. CDR3 region: CSATPGTNYNEQFF. The DNA sequence is given as TGCAGTGCTACCCCCGGGACTAACTACAATGAGCAGTTCTTC.